Shown below are 3 T cell receptor beta chains from a single sample sequenced in a study of read filtering for tumor transcriptome and immune sequencing (dated by TCRdb to between 2020 and 2021). Sequencing instrument: Illumina HiSeq 4000. TCR libraries were constructed from roughly 400 ng RNA using the Immunoverse kit, and molecular barcoded adaptors covering alpha/delta and beta/gamma chains were employed. TCRdb cleaned the public reads at Q25 with fastp, built clones with MiXCR and kept in-frame beta chains. Each record represents a unique CDR3 protein, reported with the most common genes and DNA among its rows. Here the sample has approximately 24,000 distinct CDR3 sequences; about 20% occur a single time. Around 49% of the sample belongs to the ten largest clones. What was sequenced was a population of CD138-negative cells sorted from bone marrow. What the cell subset or site label conveys for this sample: bone marrow mononuclear cells depleted of CD138+ plasma/myeloma cells by negative magnetic selection. The receptors stem from a donor aged 40 or older with multiple myeloma.

This clonotype was counted ten times or more. The genes are TRBV6-1 and TRBJ2-3; TRBD2 agrees at 10 bases. Trimming at V came to 7 bases and at J to 8 bases, leaving 12 bases not matched to a gene. The CDR3 runs 15 residues. Germline loops: CDR1 MNHNS, CDR2 SASEGT. The CDR3 protein is CASTRGTSELSTQYF. CDR3 DNA sequence: TGTGCCAGCACGCGGGGGACTAGCGAGTTGAGTACGCAGTATTTT.

The sample holds many counts of this clonotype. The chain carries TRBV20-1 and TRBJ2-3; D tentatively fits TRBD1 or TRBD2 (5 bases each). Trimming pared 5 bases from V and 6 bases from J, leaving 12 bases between. Germline CDR1 and CDR2: DFQATT and SNEGSKA (reference sequence). The CDR3 sequence is 12 residues long. The CDR3, as DNA: TGCAGTGCTCCCAGGGACGAGGATACGCAGTATTTT. Protein: CSAPRDEDTQYF.

J is TRBJ2-1 and V is TRBV7-2, with 7 bases matching TRBD2. Germline loops: CDR1 SGHTA, CDR2 FQGNSA. With V trimmed by 4 bases and J by 0 bases, 12 bases remained unmatched. This CDR3 region has 18 residues. CDR3 coding DNA: TGTGCCAGCAGCTCAGTACTAGCGTGGGGTTTCTCCTACAATGAGCAGTTCTTC. Its protein product is CASSSVLAWGFSYNEQFF.